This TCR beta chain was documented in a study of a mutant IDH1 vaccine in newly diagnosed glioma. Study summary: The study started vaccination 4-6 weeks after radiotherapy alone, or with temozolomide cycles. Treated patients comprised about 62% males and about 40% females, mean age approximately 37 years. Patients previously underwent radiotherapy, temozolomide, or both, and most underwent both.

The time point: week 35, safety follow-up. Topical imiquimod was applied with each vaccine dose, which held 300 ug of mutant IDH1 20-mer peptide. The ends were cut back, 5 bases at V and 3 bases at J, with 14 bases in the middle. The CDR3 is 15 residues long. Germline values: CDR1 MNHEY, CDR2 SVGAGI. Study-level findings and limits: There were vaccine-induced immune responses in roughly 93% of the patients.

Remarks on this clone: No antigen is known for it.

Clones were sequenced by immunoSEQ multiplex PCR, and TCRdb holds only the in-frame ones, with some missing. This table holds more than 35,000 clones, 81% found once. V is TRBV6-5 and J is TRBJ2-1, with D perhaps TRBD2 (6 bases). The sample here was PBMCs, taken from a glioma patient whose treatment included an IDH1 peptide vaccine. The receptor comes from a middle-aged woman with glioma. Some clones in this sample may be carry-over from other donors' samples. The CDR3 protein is CASSTVWGVYNEQFF. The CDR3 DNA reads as TGTGCCAGCAGTACGGTTTGGGGGGTCTACAATGAGCAGTTCTTC.